Below, one T cell receptor beta chain is given with its context. There is no known antigen for this receptor. Qualities for individual bases were not recorded, and no much larger clone is one base off. These data are taken from a study of blood T cell repertoires in COVID-19 (TCRdb year 2020). Regarding the research as a whole: The collaborator samples originated in the United States, Italy and Spain and spanned the acute and convalescent phases of COVID-19. The material from the prospective study consisted of cDNA or gDNA derived from T cells, B-cell-depleted T cells, or PBMCs. Deeply sampled blood TCRbeta repertoires from subjects exposed to, actively infected with, or recovered from COVID-19 were included in the dataset. The repertoires were released in a freely available public database meant as a resource for research on the immune response to SARS-CoV-2. Samples came from the ongoing ImmuneRACE study (first 160 participants) plus 1,254 subjects from 6 global collaborators. Nearly every sample came with metadata listing a de-identified subject ID, COVID-19 status, age in years and sex. Where HLA class I and class II types were available, the types were taken from metadata supplied by the sample provider, not from assay-based typing. The study at large found these results: The quantity of clinical and demographic metadata differed by source and by participant and was supplied without curation.

A second Seattle source provided samples from volunteer blood donors who had recovered from COVID-19. Each collaborating institution followed its own protocols to collect whole blood in K2EDTA tubes. For TCRbeta analysis, collaborators shipped samples as frozen whole blood, isolated PBMCs, or DNA extracted from either of those sample types. The germline V gene supplies CDR1 SGHDN and CDR2 FVKESK. V is cut by 3 bases and J by 2 bases, and the space between the germline ends is 11 bases. Reading from cysteine to phenylalanine, the CDR3 counts 15 amino acids. Of all the DNA, just the CDR3 is kept, 45 bases in frame from base 1. The immunoSEQ Assay, a bias-controlled multiplex PCR, was used to amplify TCRbeta CDR3 regions from genomic DNA. The study's own analysis went as follows. Nucleated cell counts per sample were estimated from amplification of reference gene primers within the assay. To quantify the absolute abundance of each unique TCRbeta CDR3 rearrangement, sequence reads were collapsed and filtered. Productive Simpson clonality was computed per sample as the square root of Simpson's diversity index over productive rearrangements. This immuneACCESS table, as held by TCRdb, lists in-frame sequences with V and J called but not all clones. Of the missing ones, under half trace to an unresolved V gene in checked studies; the others have no known cause. V and J calls and clone size come straight from that table; D and trimming were deduced from the DNA. For this sample the table gives roughly 240,000 clones, of which approximately 86% were detected only once. Of the sample, roughly 1.6% is held by the ten largest clones.

Sample: peripheral blood. Here the chain combines TRBV14 and TRBJ2-4, with TRBD2 tentatively as D gene (6 bases match). The source is an older woman who had recovered from COVID-19. The nucleotide sequence is given as TGTGCCAGCAGCCAGCCGGGGGAGACCAAAAACATTCAGTACTTC. This is translated as CASSQPGETKNIQYF.